This TCR beta chain was retrieved from a study of blood T cell repertoires in COVID-19. Study in general: COVID-19 samples from acute and convalescent phases originated in the United States, Italy and Spain. From T cells, B-cell-depleted T cells, or PBMCs came the material, which was cDNA or gDNA.

The ends were cut back, 0 bases at V and 4 bases at J, with 6 bases in the middle. CDR1 is ENHRY, CDR2 SYGVKD, per germline. The CDR3 spans 13 residues. Original methodology: Using reference gene primer amplification, nucleated cell counts were estimated. Generated by immunoSEQ multiplex PCR, the TCRdb table keeps only in-frame clones and is missing some. The D gene and trimming were derived from the DNA, and the V and J assignments and clone size from that table. The table shows 25,000 to 40,000 clones, with less than 95% occurring only once. The chain links TRBV10-3 to TRBJ1-2; no definite D call. The TCR sequence derives from a man in his 70s with active or convalescent COVID-19. Source material: peripheral blood. The CDR3 DNA follows: TGTGCCATCAGTGAGTCTATAGTCTATGGCTACACCTTC. Protein sequence: CAISESIVYGYTF.